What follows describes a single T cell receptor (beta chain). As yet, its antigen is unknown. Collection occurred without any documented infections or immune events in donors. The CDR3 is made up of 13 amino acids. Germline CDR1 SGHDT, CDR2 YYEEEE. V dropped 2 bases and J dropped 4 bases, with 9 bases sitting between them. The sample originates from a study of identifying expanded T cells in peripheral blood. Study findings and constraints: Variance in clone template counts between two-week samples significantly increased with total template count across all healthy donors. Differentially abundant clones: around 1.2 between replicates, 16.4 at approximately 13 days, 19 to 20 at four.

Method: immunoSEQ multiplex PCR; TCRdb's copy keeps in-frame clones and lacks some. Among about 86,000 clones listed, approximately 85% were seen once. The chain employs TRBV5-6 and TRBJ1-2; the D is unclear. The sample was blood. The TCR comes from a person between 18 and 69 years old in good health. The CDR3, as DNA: TGTGCCAGCAGCTTAACCTGGGGCTATGGCTACACCTTC. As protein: CASSLTWGYGYTF.